Below are 21 T cell receptor beta chains sequenced from a single sample in a study of response to subunit inactivated influenza vaccine. MiXCR, applied by TCRdb to the RT-PCR reads, yields one record per CDR3 protein. The table includes more than 700,000 distinct CDR3 sequences, 21% detected once. The specimen comprised PBMCs from blood, sampled around 5 days after vaccination. These receptors all come from a man between 45 and 60 years old who received an inactivated influenza vaccine.

This chain connects TRBV7-9 to TRBJ1-5; TRBD1 matches at 9 bases. The CDR3 is 14 residues long. The J segment lost 2 bases and the V segment lost 8 bases, leaving 4 bases of the junction unmatched. Germline lookup yields CDR1 SEHNR and CDR2 FQNEAQ (reference sequence). The CDR3 DNA sequence: TGTGCCAGCGTTAGGACAGGGGGCAATCAGCCCCAGCATTTT. Amino acid sequence: CASVRTGGNQPQHF. Variable domain in full (rest from reference TRBV7-9 and TRBJ1-5): DTGVSQNPRHKITKRGQNVTFRCDPISEHNRLYWYRQTLGQGPEFLTYFQNEAQLEKSRLLSDRFSAERPKGSFSTLEIQRTEQGDSAMYLCASVRTGGNQPQHFGDGTRLSIL.

This clonotype was recorded a few times. The chain links TRBV29-1 to TRBJ2-7; 10 bases map to TRBD2. The germline gives CDR1 SQVTM, CDR2 ANQGSEA. This CDR3 is built from 13 residues. Trimming cost V 6 bases and J 7 bases; bases outside gene matches: 9. CDR3 coding DNA: TGCAGCGTACAAGCGGGAGGGCCTGGTGAGCAGTACTTC. As protein: CSVQAGGPGEQYF.

There are a few counts of this clonotype. The chain joins TRBV7-8 to TRBJ2-5; TRBD2 might be the D (6 bases). V was clipped by 4 bases and J by 7 bases, with 16 bases between them. The CDR3 is 14 residues long. The germline gives CDR1 SGHVS, CDR2 FQNEAQ. CDR3 residues: CASSSGTAGRTQYF. In nucleotides, the CDR3 is TGTGCCAGCAGCTCCGGGACGGCGGGAAGGACCCAGTACTTC.

This chain links TRBV29-1 with TRBJ1-1, with TRBD1 as a possible D gene (5 bases). Germline V gene data show CDR1 as SQVTM and CDR2 as ANQGSEA. CDR3 length equals 12 residues. Between the trimmed V and J ends, which lost 6 bases and 4 bases, there was a span of 12 bases. The CDR3 DNA sequence: TGCAGCGTCCGGGGGTGGACCACTGAAGCTTTCTTT. Translating it yields CSVRGWTTEAFF. Variable domain in full (rest from reference TRBV29-1 and TRBJ1-1): SAVISQKPSRDICQRGTSLTIQCQVDSQVTMMFWYRQQPGQSLTLIATANQGSEATYESGFVIDKFPISRPNLTFSTLTVSNMSPEDSSIYLCSVRGWTTEAFFGQGTRLTVV.

The chain links TRBV28 to TRBJ2-2; TRBD1 might be the D (5 bases). Germline CDR1 MDHEN, CDR2 SYDVKM. CDR3 length: 12 amino acids. Trimming took off 10 bases at V and 7 bases at J, with 13 bases between the two ends. For the CDR3, the DNA is TGTGCCACCCCAGGGCATGGCGGGGAGCTGTTTTTT. Its translation: CATPGHGGELFF.

This chain links TRBV9 with TRBJ2-5; TRBD1 agrees at 9 bases. This CDR3 contains 17 residues. V shed 3 bases and J 3 bases; nucleotides not matched to a gene: 12. Per germline, CDR1 SGDLS and CDR2 YYNGEE. CDR3 region: CASSAPGGDRVKETQYF. Here the CDR3 DNA reads TGTGCCAGCAGCGCCCCTGGGGGGGACAGGGTAAAAGAGACCCAGTACTTC.

The CDR3 DNA follows: TGCGCCAGCAGCCAAGATCCAGGAGGGGCCCTTTCCGGGGAGCTGTTTTTT. It codes for CASSQDPGGALSGELFF. The chain is built from TRBV4-1 and TRBJ2-2, with D perhaps matching TRBD2 (6 bases). Trimming removed 0 bases at V and 6 bases at J, with 17 bases between. Germline CDR1 reads MGHRA; CDR2 reads YSYEKL. The CDR3 spans 17 residues.

This clonotype was recorded only once. DNA for the CDR3: TGTGCCAGTGGAACGCGGGCTGGTGGCTATGGCTACACCTTC. It encodes CASGTRAGGYGYTF. V gene TRBV2 combines with J gene TRBJ1-2; D call uncertain. CDR1 is SNHLY and CDR2 is FYNNEI in the germline V gene. This CDR3 is 14 amino acids long. Between the trimmed V and J ends, which lost 9 bases and 4 bases, there was a span of 18 bases.

This clonotype has ten or more counts. The chain links TRBV5-1 to TRBJ2-3; the D gene is possibly TRBD2 (6 bases). This CDR3 spans 13 amino acids. The germline V gene has CDR1 SGHRS and CDR2 YFSETQ. Trimming shortened V by 7 bases and J by 2 bases, and 11 bases separated the two germline ends. The CDR3 loop is CASASGDTDTQYF. The CDR3 coding sequence is TGCGCCAGCGCGTCGGGAGACACAGATACGCAGTATTTT.

This clonotype was found many times. The V call is TRBV7-9, the J call TRBJ2-3; no clear D gene. The CDR3 sequence is 14 residues long. Germline CDR1 SEHNR, CDR2 FQNEAQ (reference sequence). V lost 3 bases, J lost 0 bases, and 7 bases lay in between. The CDR3 loop reads CASSFQGSTDTQYF. DNA for the CDR3: TGTGCCAGCAGCTTCCAAGGCAGCACAGATACGCAGTATTTT. The variable domain in full, with the rest retrieved from reference TRBV7-9 and TRBJ2-3, is DTGVSQNPRHKITKRGQNVTFRCDPISEHNRLYWYRQTLGQGPEFLTYFQNEAQLEKSRLLSDRFSAERPKGSFSTLEIQRTEQGDSAMYLCASSFQGSTDTQYFGPGTRLTVL.

This clonotype was seen repeatedly, ten times or more. The V gene is TRBV12-3 or TRBV12-4, the J gene TRBJ2-3; the match to TRBD2 covers 14 bases. V gave up 7 bases and J gave up 1 base; unmatched junction bases: 4. The CDR3 length is 16 residues. The CDR3 protein is CASTPGLAGGTDTQYF. The CDR3 nucleotides are TGTGCCAGCACCCCGGGACTAGCGGGGGGCACAGATACGCAGTATTTT.

This clonotype occurred a few times. The chain combines TRBV12-3 or TRBV12-4 with TRBJ2-5; D possibly corresponds to TRBD1 (6 bases). CDR3 length: 16 residues. With 3 bases removed from V and 1 base from J, the gap between germline ends came to 15 bases. The DNA of the CDR3 is TGTGCCAGCAGTTTCCTACAGGGACCTCCCCAAGAGACCCAGTACTTC. It is translated as CASSFLQGPPQETQYF.

The chain combines TRBV5-4 with TRBJ2-1; 8 bases are shared with TRBD2. Germline CDR1 reads SGHNT; CDR2 reads YYREEE (reference sequence). The CDR3 loop spans 16 amino acids. J lost 7 bases, V lost 0 bases, and 9 bases had no gene match. CDR3 region: CASSLAGRGGLNEQFF. CDR3 nucleotides: TGTGCCAGCAGCTTGGCCGGTCGGGGGGGCCTAAATGAGCAGTTCTTC.

About this clonotype itself: This is likely a read error, given that the CDR3 carries no conserved phenylalanine or tryptophan at its end. The V and J genes are TRBV7-9 and TRBJ2-7; D is unresolved. The length of the CDR3 is 11 residues. With 5 bases removed from V and 3 bases from J, the gap between germline ends came to 5 bases. CDR1 SEHNR and CDR2 FQNEAQ come from the germline V gene (reference sequence). The CDR3 DNA reads TGTGCCAGCAGCACAGACTACGAGCAGTACTAC. Residues: CASSTDYEQYY.

In its sample, this clonotype was seen a few times. This chain uses TRBV20-1 with TRBJ2-3; D uncertain. Trimming stripped 0 bases from V and 2 bases from J, with 9 bases between. The CDR3 length is 14 residues. The germline V gene encodes CDR1 DFQATT and CDR2 SNEGSKA (reference sequence). The CDR3 DNA reads as TGCAGTGCTAGAGATAACGGGTACACAGATACGCAGTATTTT. Protein: CSARDNGYTDTQYF.

The chain couples TRBV6-1 to TRBJ1-2; D unresolved. The CDR3 sequence is 14 residues long. V lost 10 bases and J lost 7, with 22 bases in between. Germline CDR1 MNHNS, CDR2 SASEGT. The CDR3 is CATKAAGAPGGYTF. CDR3 nucleotide sequence: TGTGCCACCAAAGCAGCGGGCGCCCCGGGTGGCTACACCTTC.

This clonotype was recorded many times. The CDR3 coding sequence is TGTGCCAGCAGACCCGGGACCAACTACAATGAGCAGTTCTTC. This encodes CASRPGTNYNEQFF. The chain uses TRBV6-2 or TRBV6-3 and TRBJ2-1, with D perhaps assigned TRBD1 or TRBD2 (5 bases each). Germline V gives CDR1 MNHEY, CDR2 SVGEGT. The CDR3 extends over 14 amino acids. V shed 6 bases and J shed 3 bases, with 12 bases lying between them.

CDR3 nucleotides: TGTGCCTGGAGTGATATTGCAGGGACCTACGAGCAGTACTTC. Translation gives CAWSDIAGTYEQYF. This chain joins TRBV30 and TRBJ2-7, with a possible D match to TRBD1 (5 bases). The CDR3 is 14 residues long. In germline, CDR1 is GTSNPN, CDR2 SVGIG (reference sequence). V gave up 1 base and J gave up 2 bases, with 12 bases separating them.

This clonotype was seen a few times. CDR3 DNA: TGCAGTGCTAGAACGGCGGCCCAGGGGCTCGAGCAGTACTTC. It translates to CSARTAAQGLEQYF. The genes are TRBV20-1 and TRBJ2-7; possibly TRBD1 for D (6 bases). This CDR3 has 14 residues. Germline V gene lookup returns CDR1 DFQATT and CDR2 SNEGSKA (reference sequence). V lost 2 bases and J lost 6, with 17 bases in between.

Notes on this clonotype: Germline is not matched at one junction end, which may reflect a read error. The J gene is TRBJ1-2, the V gene TRBV7-2; tentatively, D is TRBD1 (6 bases). Per the germline V gene, CDR1 is SGHTA and CDR2 is FQGNSA. The CDR3 contains 15 residues. The CDR3: CASSLALGTYYGYAF. CDR3 DNA: TGTGCCAGCAGCTTAGCGCTCGGGACATATTATGGCTACGCCTTC.

This clonotype was seen only a few times. The chain has TRBV30 and TRBJ2-6; possible D gene TRBD1, 6 bases. V lost 0 bases, J lost 4 bases, and 10 bases lay in between. The CDR3 is 15 residues long. Germline CDR1 reads GTSNPN; CDR2 reads SVGIG (reference sequence). This CDR3 is CAWSVWGHGANVLTF. The CDR3 coding sequence is TGTGCCTGGAGTGTGTGGGGACACGGGGCCAACGTCCTGACTTTC.